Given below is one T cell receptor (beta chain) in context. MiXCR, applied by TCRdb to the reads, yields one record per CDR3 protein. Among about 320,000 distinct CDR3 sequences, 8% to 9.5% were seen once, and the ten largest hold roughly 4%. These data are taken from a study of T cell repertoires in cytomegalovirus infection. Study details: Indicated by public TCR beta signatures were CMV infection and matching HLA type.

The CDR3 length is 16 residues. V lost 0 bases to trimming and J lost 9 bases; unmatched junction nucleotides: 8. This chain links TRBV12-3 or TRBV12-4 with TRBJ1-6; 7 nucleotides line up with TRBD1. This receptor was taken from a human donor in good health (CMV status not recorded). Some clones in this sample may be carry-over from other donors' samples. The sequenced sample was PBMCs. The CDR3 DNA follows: TGTGCCAGCAGTTTAGCGACGCCAGGGGGTGGTTCACCCCTCCACTTT. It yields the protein CASSLATPGGGSPLHF.